This T cell receptor beta chain derives from a study of blood T cell repertoires in COVID-19. From germline, CDR1 is SNHLY and CDR2 FYNNEI. V lost 6 bases and J lost 0, with 18 bases in between. The length of the CDR3 is 17 residues. The method was immunoSEQ multiplex PCR; TCRdb's version includes in-frame clones alone and lacks a portion of them. The sample holds about 160,000 clones, roughly 84% seen once. Individuals drawn from under 30 US areas were about 18 to 95 years old. Cohorts were assigned according to the clinical history that participants reported. This sequence joins TRBV2 and TRBJ1-3; D is perhaps TRBD1 (6 bases). The material sequenced was PBMCs or T cells enriched from blood (not recorded which). This receptor was identified in a man aged 60-69 years who had recovered from COVID-19. CDR3 nucleotide sequence: TGTGCCAGCAGGGAGGTACAGGGAGTCGTCTCTGGAAACACCATATATTTT. Its protein product is CASREVQGVVSGNTIYF.